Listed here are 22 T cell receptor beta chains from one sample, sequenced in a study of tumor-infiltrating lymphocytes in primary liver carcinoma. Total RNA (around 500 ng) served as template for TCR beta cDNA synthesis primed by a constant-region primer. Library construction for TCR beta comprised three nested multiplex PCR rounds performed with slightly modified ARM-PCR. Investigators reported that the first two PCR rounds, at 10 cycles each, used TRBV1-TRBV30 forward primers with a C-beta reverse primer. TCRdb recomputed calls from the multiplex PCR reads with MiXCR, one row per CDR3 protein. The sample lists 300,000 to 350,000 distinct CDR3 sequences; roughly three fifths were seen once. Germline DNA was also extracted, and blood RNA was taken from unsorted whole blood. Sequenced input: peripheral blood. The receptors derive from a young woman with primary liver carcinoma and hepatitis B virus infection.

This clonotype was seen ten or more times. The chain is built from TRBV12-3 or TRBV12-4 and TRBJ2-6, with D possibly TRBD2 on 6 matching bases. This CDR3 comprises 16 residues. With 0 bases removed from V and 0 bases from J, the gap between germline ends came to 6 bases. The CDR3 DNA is TGTGCCAGCAGTTTAGCGGGGGGCTCTGGGGCCAACGTCCTGACTTTC. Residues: CASSLAGGSGANVLTF.

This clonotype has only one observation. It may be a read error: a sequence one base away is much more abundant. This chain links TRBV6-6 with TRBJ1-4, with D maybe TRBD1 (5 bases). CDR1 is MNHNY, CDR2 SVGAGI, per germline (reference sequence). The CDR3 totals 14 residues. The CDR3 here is CANSNTGRGEKLFF. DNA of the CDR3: TGTGCCAACAGTAACACGGGACGGGGGGAAAAACTGTTTTTT.

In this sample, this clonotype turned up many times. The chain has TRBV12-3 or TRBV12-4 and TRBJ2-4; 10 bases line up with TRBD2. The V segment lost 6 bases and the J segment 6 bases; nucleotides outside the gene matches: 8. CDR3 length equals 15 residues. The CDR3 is CASSPTWTSGNIQYF. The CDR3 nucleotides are TGTGCCAGCAGCCCAACGTGGACTAGCGGAAACATTCAGTACTTC.

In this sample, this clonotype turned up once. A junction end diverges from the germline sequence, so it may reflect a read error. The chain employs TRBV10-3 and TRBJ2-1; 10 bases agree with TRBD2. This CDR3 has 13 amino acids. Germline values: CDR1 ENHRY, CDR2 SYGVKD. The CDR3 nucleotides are TGTGCCATCAATAGCGGGGGGAACAATAAGCAGTTCTTC. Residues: CAINSGGNNKQFF.

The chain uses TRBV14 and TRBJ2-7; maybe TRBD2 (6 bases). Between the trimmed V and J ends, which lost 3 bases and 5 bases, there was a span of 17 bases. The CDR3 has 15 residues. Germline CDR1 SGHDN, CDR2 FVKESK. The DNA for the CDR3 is TGTGCCAGCAGCCAGCAACCGACTAGACCCGACGAGCAGTACTTC. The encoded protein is CASSQQPTRPDEQYF.

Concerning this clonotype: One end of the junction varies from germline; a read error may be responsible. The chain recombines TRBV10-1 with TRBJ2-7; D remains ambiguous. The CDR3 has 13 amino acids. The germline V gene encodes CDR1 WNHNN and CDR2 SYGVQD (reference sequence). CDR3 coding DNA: TGCGCCCTCATCACGGTAGCTCACTACGAGCAGTATTTC. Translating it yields CALITVAHYEQYF.

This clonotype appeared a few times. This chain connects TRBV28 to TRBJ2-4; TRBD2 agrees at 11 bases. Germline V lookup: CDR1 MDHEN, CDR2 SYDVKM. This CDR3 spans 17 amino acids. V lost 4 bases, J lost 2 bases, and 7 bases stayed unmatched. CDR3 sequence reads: CASSSYLAGGSKNIQYF. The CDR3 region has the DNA TGTGCCAGCAGTTCCTATCTAGCGGGGGGCTCCAAAAACATTCAGTACTTC.

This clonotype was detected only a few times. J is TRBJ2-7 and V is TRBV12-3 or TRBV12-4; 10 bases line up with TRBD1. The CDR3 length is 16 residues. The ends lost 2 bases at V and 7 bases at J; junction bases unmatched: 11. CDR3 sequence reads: CASSLISGTGVGEQYF. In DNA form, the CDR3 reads TGTGCCAGCAGTTTAATTTCAGGGACAGGGGTAGGAGAGCAGTACTTC.

The CDR3 protein is CASMSTPTYEQYF. CDR3 nucleotide sequence: TGTGCCAGCATGAGTACTCCGACCTACGAGCAGTACTTC. V and J are TRBV6-1 and TRBJ2-7; D is unresolved. CDR3 length equals 13 residues. V lost 7 bases, J lost 2 bases, and 12 bases lay in between. Per germline, CDR1 MNHNS and CDR2 SASEGT.

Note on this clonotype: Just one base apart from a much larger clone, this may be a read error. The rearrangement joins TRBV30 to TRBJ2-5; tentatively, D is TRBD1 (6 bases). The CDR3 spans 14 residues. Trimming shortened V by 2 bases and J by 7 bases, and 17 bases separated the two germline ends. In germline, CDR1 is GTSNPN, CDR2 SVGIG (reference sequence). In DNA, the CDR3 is TGTGCCTGGAGTACAGGCGGGCAGGGGAGGACCCAGTACTTC. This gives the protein CAWSTGGQGRTQYF.

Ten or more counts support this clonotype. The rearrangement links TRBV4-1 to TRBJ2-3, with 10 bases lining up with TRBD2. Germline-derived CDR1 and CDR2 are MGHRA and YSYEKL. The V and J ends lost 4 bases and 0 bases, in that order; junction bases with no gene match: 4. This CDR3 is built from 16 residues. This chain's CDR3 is CASSLSSGSSTDTQYF. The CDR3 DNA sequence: TGCGCCAGCAGCCTATCTAGCGGGAGTAGCACAGATACGCAGTATTTT.

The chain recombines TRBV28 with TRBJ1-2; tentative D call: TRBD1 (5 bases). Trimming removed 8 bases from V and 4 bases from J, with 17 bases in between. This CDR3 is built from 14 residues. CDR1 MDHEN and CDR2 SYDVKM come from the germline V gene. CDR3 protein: CASGWGTLGYGYTF. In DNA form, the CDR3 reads TGTGCCAGCGGTTGGGGGACGCTTGGCTATGGCTACACCTTC.

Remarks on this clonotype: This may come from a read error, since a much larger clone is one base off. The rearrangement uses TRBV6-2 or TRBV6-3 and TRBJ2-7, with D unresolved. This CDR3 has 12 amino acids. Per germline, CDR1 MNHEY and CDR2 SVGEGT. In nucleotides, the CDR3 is TGTGCCAGCAGTTACCTGAACTACGAGCACTACTTC. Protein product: CASSYLNYEHYF.

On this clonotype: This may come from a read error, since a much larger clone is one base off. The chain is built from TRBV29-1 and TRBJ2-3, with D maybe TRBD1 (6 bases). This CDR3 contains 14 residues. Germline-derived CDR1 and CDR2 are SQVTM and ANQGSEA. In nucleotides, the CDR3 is TGCAACGTCAGAAAGGGGGAGCGGACAGATACGCAGTATTTT. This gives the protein CNVRKGERTDTQYF.

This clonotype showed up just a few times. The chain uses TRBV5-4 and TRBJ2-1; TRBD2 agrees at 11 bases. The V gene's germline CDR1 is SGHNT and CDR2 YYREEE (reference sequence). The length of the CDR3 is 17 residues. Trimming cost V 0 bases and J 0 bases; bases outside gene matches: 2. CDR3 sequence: CASSLVAGGISYNEQFF. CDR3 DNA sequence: TGTGCCAGCAGCTTGGTAGCGGGAGGGATCTCCTACAATGAGCAGTTCTTC.

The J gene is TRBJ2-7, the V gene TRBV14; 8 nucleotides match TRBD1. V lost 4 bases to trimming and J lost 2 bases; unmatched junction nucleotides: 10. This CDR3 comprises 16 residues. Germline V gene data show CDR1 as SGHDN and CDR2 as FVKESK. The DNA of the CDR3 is TGTGCCAGCAGCCCTACGGGACAGGTCCCTCCCTACGAGCAGTACTTC. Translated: CASSPTGQVPPYEQYF.

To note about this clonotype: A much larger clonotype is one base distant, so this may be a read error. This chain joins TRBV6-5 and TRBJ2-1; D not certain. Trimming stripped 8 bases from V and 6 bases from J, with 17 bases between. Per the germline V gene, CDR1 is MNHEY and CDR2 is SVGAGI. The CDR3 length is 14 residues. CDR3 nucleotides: TGTGCCAGCGACGGCAGATTTATTCTCAATGAGCAGTTCTTC. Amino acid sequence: CASDGRFILNEQFF.

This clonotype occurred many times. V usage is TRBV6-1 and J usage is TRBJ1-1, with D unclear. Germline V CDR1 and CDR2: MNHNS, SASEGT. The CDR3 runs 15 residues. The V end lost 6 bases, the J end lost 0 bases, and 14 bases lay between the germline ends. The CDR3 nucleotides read TGTGCCAGCAGAGAAACCGCTTCCATGAACACTGAAGCTTTCTTT. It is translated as CASRETASMNTEAFF.

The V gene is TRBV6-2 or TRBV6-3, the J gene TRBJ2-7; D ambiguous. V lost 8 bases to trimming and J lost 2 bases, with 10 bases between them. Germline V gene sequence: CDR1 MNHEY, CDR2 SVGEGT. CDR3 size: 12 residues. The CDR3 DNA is TGTGCCAGCCAAAGCTCGCCCTACGAGCAGTACTTC. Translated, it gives CASQSSPYEQYF.

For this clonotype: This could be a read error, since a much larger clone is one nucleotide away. CDR3 protein: CASSPNYYGNTIYF. The CDR3 nucleotides are TGTGCCAGCAGCCCCAATTACTATGGAAACACCATATATTTT. The J gene is TRBJ1-3, the V gene TRBV11-2, with no clear D. V shed 5 bases and J shed 3 bases, with 11 bases lying between them. The CDR3 totals 14 residues. The germline V gene encodes CDR1 SGHAT and CDR2 FQNNGV. Based on the CDR3 plus reference TRBV11-2 and TRBJ1-3, the full variable domain is EAGVAQSPRYKIIEKRQSVAFWCNPISGHATLYWYQQILGQGPKLLIQFQNNGVVDDSQLPKDRFSAERLKGVDSTLKIQPAKLEDSAVYLCASSPNYYGNTIYFGEGSWLTVV.

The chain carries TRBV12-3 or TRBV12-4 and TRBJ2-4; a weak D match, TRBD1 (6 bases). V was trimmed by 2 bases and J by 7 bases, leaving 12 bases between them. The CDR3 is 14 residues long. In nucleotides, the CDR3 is TGTGCCAGCAGTTTACCCCAGGGGAACAACATTCAGTACTTC. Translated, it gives CASSLPQGNNIQYF.

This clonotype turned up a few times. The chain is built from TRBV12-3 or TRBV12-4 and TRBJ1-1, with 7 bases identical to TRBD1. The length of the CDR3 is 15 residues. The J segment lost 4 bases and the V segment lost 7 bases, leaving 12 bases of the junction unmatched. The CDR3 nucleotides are TGTGCCAGCACCATGGGGGGGACAGTGTTCACTGAAGCTTTCTTT. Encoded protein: CASTMGGTVFTEAFF.